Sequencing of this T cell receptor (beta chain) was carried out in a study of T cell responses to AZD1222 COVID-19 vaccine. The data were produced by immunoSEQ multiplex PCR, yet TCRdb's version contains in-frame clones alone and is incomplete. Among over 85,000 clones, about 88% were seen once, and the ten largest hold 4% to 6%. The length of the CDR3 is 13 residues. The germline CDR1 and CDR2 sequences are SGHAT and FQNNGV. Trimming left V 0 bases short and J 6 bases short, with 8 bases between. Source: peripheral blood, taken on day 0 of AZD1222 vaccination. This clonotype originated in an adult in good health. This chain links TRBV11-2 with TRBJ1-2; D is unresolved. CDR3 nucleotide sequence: TGTGCCAGCAGCTTAGATTGGAGAGATGGCTACACCTTC. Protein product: CASSLDWRDGYTF.